This T cell receptor beta chain was documented in a study of control samples from healthy donors and cancer patients. Unmatched junction bases numbered 9, after V lost 7 bases and J lost 4 bases. The CDR3 runs to 14 residues. The V gene's germline CDR1 is MNHEY and CDR2 SVGAGI. Sequencing was performed with immunoSEQ multiplex PCR; in TCRdb, only in-frame clones are kept and a portion is missing. The sample includes tens of thousands of clones, around 87% of them seen just once. V gene TRBV6-5 combines with J gene TRBJ1-2; TRBD1 matches at 7 bases. The source is a woman between 45 and 65 years old in good health. Sequencing was done on a sample of blood. CDR3 sequence: CASKGQYLGYGYTF. The CDR3 bases are TGTGCCAGCAAGGGACAGTATCTCGGCTATGGCTACACCTTC.